A single sample is the source of the 23 T cell receptor beta chains below, sequenced in a study of blood T cell repertoires in COVID-19. TCRdb's table, derived via immunoSEQ multiplex PCR, lists solely in-frame clones and lacks some. The table lists fewer than 400,000 clones, 86% of them singletons. What was sequenced was PBMCs or T cells enriched from blood (not recorded which). The origin of the receptors is a man aged 25 to 45 who had recovered from COVID-19.

V gene TRBV14 combines with J gene TRBJ1-2; the D is unclear. This CDR3 contains 13 residues. V gave up 2 bases and J gave up 4 bases, with 8 bases separating them. Per the germline V gene, CDR1 is SGHDN and CDR2 is FVKESK. CDR3 protein: CASSQWASYGYTF. The CDR3 DNA sequence: TGTGCCAGCAGCCAATGGGCCAGCTATGGCTACACCTTC.

This clone was seen only a few times. The CDR3 loop is CASSSTIADRSTDTQYF. The CDR3, as DNA: TGTGCCAGCAGCTCCACAATAGCGGATCGAAGCACAGATACGCAGTATTTT. This chain uses TRBV7-8 with TRBJ2-3, with D perhaps TRBD2 (6 bases). Germline CDR1 reads SGHVS; CDR2 reads FQNEAQ. Trimming pared 4 bases from V and 0 bases from J, leaving 17 bases between. The CDR3 extends over 17 amino acids.

This clone was observed a handful of times. This sequence joins TRBV7-9 and TRBJ1-6; TRBD1 matches at 7 bases. The CDR3 totals 16 residues. CDR1 and CDR2 (germline): SEHNR, FQNEAQ (reference sequence). The V segment lost 3 bases and the J segment 5 bases; nucleotides outside the gene matches: 7. As DNA, the CDR3 is TGTGCCAGCAGCTTGGCCGGGACAGCCCATAATTCACCCCTCCACTTT. This codes for CASSLAGTAHNSPLHF. Combining the CDR3 with reference TRBV7-9 and TRBJ1-6 gives the whole variable domain DTGVSQNPRHKITKRGQNVTFRCDPISEHNRLYWYRQTLGQGPEFLTYFQNEAQLEKSRLLSDRFSAERPKGSFSTLEIQRTEQGDSAMYLCASSLAGTAHNSPLHFGNGTRLTVT.

The chain carries TRBV7-9 and TRBJ1-1; no clear D. The CDR3 runs to 12 residues. The V end was cut by 5 bases, the J end by 10 bases, with 14 bases between. CDR1 and CDR2 (germline): SEHNR, FQNEAQ (reference sequence). CDR3 protein: CASSPDGTRAFF. DNA for the CDR3: TGTGCCAGCAGCCCGGACGGAACTAGAGCTTTCTTT.

This clone was seen only once. The chain couples TRBV7-8 to TRBJ1-1; D gene uncertain. CDR3 size: 15 residues. CDR1 is SGHVS, CDR2 FQNEAQ, per germline. The V end lost 0 bases, the J end lost 3 bases, and 11 bases lay between the germline ends. CDR3 sequence reads: CASSLARGMHTEAFF. The DNA for the CDR3 is TGTGCCAGCAGCTTAGCGCGGGGTATGCACACTGAAGCTTTCTTT.

This clone occurred many times. The V call is TRBV28, the J call TRBJ1-5; 8 bases line up with TRBD1. From germline, CDR1 is MDHEN and CDR2 SYDVKM. This CDR3 spans 16 amino acids. Trimming cost V 6 bases and J 0 bases; bases outside gene matches: 7. CDR3 protein: CASRRQGFYSNQPQHF. The CDR3 DNA sequence: TGTGCCAGCAGACGACAGGGGTTTTATAGCAATCAGCCCCAGCATTTT.

This sequence joins TRBV25-1 and TRBJ2-3; TRBD1 might be the D (6 bases). Trimming stripped 6 bases from V and 4 bases from J, with 23 bases between. The CDR3 runs to 17 residues. The germline V gene has CDR1 MGHDK and CDR2 SYGVNS. The CDR3 here is CASSPSRNTGLADTQYF. The CDR3 DNA sequence: TGTGCCAGCAGCCCGTCGAGGAACACAGGGCTGGCAGATACGCAGTATTTT.

V and J are TRBV20-1 and TRBJ2-7, with unresolved D. The V end lost 3 bases, the J end lost 7 bases, and 13 bases lay between the germline ends. Germline V lookup: CDR1 DFQATT, CDR2 SNEGSKA (reference sequence). CDR3 size: 12 residues. The CDR3 coding sequence is TGCAGTGCTAGTAGTAACTACCAGGAGCAGTACTTC. Translated: CSASSNYQEQYF.

The chain couples TRBV6-5 to TRBJ2-7; 10 bases are shared with TRBD2. This CDR3 spans 15 amino acids. Germline CDR1 reads MNHEY; CDR2 reads SVGAGI. The ends lost 6 bases at V and 6 bases at J; junction bases unmatched: 11. CDR3 in amino acids: CASRARTSGTSEQYF. The CDR3 DNA reads TGTGCCAGCAGGGCCCGGACTAGCGGAACCTCCGAGCAGTACTTC.

The chain has TRBV4-1 and TRBJ2-1; D is unresolved. The CDR3 loop spans 15 amino acids. Germline V lookup: CDR1 MGHRA, CDR2 YSYEKL. With 3 bases removed from V and 6 bases from J, the gap between germline ends came to 15 bases. CDR3 coding DNA: TGCGCCAGCAGCCAGGGCAGCTTTTTCCGCAATGAGCAGTTCTTC. This translates into CASSQGSFFRNEQFF.

The chain uses TRBV9 and TRBJ1-5; a possible D gene is TRBD1 (5 bases). The germline V and J ends were trimmed by 3 bases and 0 bases, with 10 bases remaining between them. Germline loops: CDR1 SGDLS, CDR2 YYNGEE. CDR3 length equals 15 residues. The CDR3 nucleotides are TGTGCCAGCAGCGAGGGGTACCTTAGCAATCAGCCCCAGCATTTT. Its protein product is CASSEGYLSNQPQHF.

V gene TRBV7-2 combines with J gene TRBJ1-6; 9 nucleotides line up with TRBD1. The trim removed 5 bases at V and 4 bases at J, leaving 0 bases unmatched. This CDR3 contains 14 residues. CDR1 and CDR2 from the germline V gene are SGHTA and FQGNSA. Here the CDR3 reads CASSDRGYNSPLHF. The CDR3 DNA reads as TGTGCCAGCAGCGACAGGGGGTATAATTCACCCCTCCACTTT.

The rearrangement links TRBV19 to TRBJ2-1, with 12 bases that match TRBD2. Trimming cost V 7 bases and J 2 bases; bases outside gene matches: 9. The CDR3 is 17 residues long. Germline V lookup: CDR1 LNHDA, CDR2 SQIVND (reference sequence). CDR3 coding DNA: TGTGCCAGTATGAGCCTAGCGGGGGGGAGAGCCTACAATGAGCAGTTCTTC. Its protein is CASMSLAGGRAYNEQFF.

In nucleotides, the CDR3 is TGTGCCACCAGTGGGGGCAGGGGTCCCTACAATGAGCAGTTCTTC. Translating it yields CATSGGRGPYNEQFF. The chain couples TRBV24-1 to TRBJ2-1, with D perhaps matching TRBD1 (6 bases). V lost 5 bases and J lost 2, with 12 bases in between. The CDR3 has 15 residues. CDR1 and CDR2 (germline): KGHDR, SFDVKD.

V gene TRBV27 combines with J gene TRBJ2-3; D remains unclear. The CDR3 is 14 amino acids. With 0 bases removed from V and 7 bases from J, the gap between germline ends came to 11 bases. The germline CDR1 and CDR2 sequences are MNHEY and SMNVEV (reference sequence). In nucleotides, the CDR3 is TGTGCCAGCAGTTTATCCTTCAGACATCATACGCAGTATTTT. Its translation is CASSLSFRHHTQYF.

The genes are TRBV9 and TRBJ1-5; D ambiguous. Trimming removed 0 bases from V and 7 bases from J, with 14 bases in between. The CDR3 is made up of 15 amino acids. Germline V gene lookup returns CDR1 SGDLS and CDR2 YYNGEE. CDR3 protein: CASSVDAGGGQPQHF. The CDR3 DNA follows: TGTGCCAGCAGCGTAGATGCGGGAGGTGGACAGCCCCAGCATTTT.

The V call is TRBV4-1, the J call TRBJ2-7; 9 bases match TRBD2. The CDR3 covers 20 residues. V lost 0 bases and J lost 4; bases outside the gene matches: 19. Looked up from germline, CDR1 is MGHRA and CDR2 is YSYEKL. The CDR3 DNA sequence: TGCGCCAGCAGCCAAGATAGTACGGGTTCCTGGACTAGCGAGTCTTACGAGCAGTACTTC. Protein sequence: CASSQDSTGSWTSESYEQYF.

The chain has TRBV7-8 and TRBJ1-4, with 7 bases aligning to TRBD1. Germline CDR1 and CDR2: SGHVS and FQNEAQ. The CDR3 is 17 amino acids. The V segment lost 7 bases and the J segment 7 bases; nucleotides outside the gene matches: 18. The CDR3 loop is CASIPGAGGPGGEKLFF. As DNA, the CDR3 is TGTGCCAGCATCCCAGGAGCAGGAGGACCAGGGGGTGAAAAACTGTTTTTT.

This chain joins TRBV5-1 and TRBJ2-5, with 9 bases lining up with TRBD1. The CDR3 contains 12 residues. The V gene end was trimmed by 7 bases and the J gene end by 5 bases; junction bases not matched to a gene: 3. Germline CDR1 reads SGHRS; CDR2 reads YFSETQ. The CDR3 DNA reads TGCGCCAGCCAGGGACAGGGCGAGACCCAGTACTTC. It is translated as CASQGQGETQYF. The full variable domain, completed using reference TRBV5-1 and TRBJ2-5, is KAGVTQTPRYLIKTRGQQVTLSCSPISGHRSVSWYQQTPGQGLQFLFEYFSETQRNKGNFPGRFSGRQFSNSRSEMNVSTLELGDSALYLCASQGQGETQYFGPGTRLLVL.

The chain uses TRBV28 and TRBJ2-1; perhaps TRBD2 as D (6 bases). With 5 bases removed from V and 10 bases from J, the gap between germline ends came to 9 bases. This CDR3 has 11 residues. Germline lookup yields CDR1 MDHEN and CDR2 SYDVKM. CDR3 amino acids: CASSARGEQFF. The CDR3 DNA sequence: TGTGCCAGCAGTGCCCGGGGGGAGCAGTTCTTC.

The V and J genes are TRBV29-1 and TRBJ2-7; TRBD1 matches 10 bases. Trimming took 4 bases from V and 2 from J; bases not matched to a gene: 2. This CDR3 contains 13 residues. In germline, CDR1 is SQVTM, CDR2 ANQGSEA. In DNA form, the CDR3 reads TGCAGCGTTGCCGGGACAGGGGCCTACGAGCAGTACTTC. Translating it yields CSVAGTGAYEQYF.

V gene TRBV6-5 combines with J gene TRBJ1-1; possibly TRBD1 for D (6 bases). Per germline, CDR1 MNHEY and CDR2 SVGAGI. V shed 0 bases and J shed 7 bases, with 15 bases lying between them. The CDR3 extends over 15 amino acids. The CDR3 DNA reads TGTGCCAGCAGTTACTCCTTCGACAGGCTGGGTGAAGCTTTCTTT. It codes for CASSYSFDRLGEAFF.

This chain connects TRBV6-4 to TRBJ2-7; D is undetermined. V was pared by 7 bases and J by 5 bases, with 12 bases between. The CDR3 has 12 amino acids. CDR1 MRHNA and CDR2 SNTAGT come from the germline V gene. This chain's CDR3 is CASIGQANEQYF. The CDR3 coding sequence is TGTGCCAGCATCGGCCAGGCCAACGAGCAGTACTTC.